The present entry profiles one T cell receptor beta chain with its context. Its antigen target is currently unknown. Base qualities are not recorded, but no much larger clone differs from it by a single base. The CDR1 and CDR2 encoded by the germline V gene (reference sequence) are LNHDA and SQIVND. Including the terminal cysteine and phenylalanine, the CDR3 comprises 14 residues. Only CDR3 DNA remains: 42 bases, in frame from the first base. V and J are truncated by 3 bases and 0 bases respectively, leaving an intervening sequence of 9 bases. The data were obtained in a study of cytomegalovirus exposure and HLA in healthy donors (dated by TCRdb to 2015 to 2018). Background on the whole study: According to an earlier analysis of a few hundred of the donors, some 180 million T cells yielded 95 million to 140 million unique TCR beta sequences and 250 to 350 Gb of sequence data. The number of donors typed differed by locus, with roughly 620-630 for A, B, C, DRB1 and DQB1, 522 for DQA1, 600 to 610 for DPA1, and 450 to 480 for DPB1. High-throughput TCR immunosequencing, statistical association of individual TCRs with disease status, and machine learning were combined to predict cytomegalovirus infection status. A later genetic analysis used genome-wide SNP genotypes for about three fifths of the roughly 700 donors, treating that subset as a discovery cohort. In addition to the first cohort of around 670 subjects, a separate validation cohort of 120 different subjects was used. The study was designed to test whether signatures of past pathogen exposure could be identified by cataloging public T cell receptors. Among under 450 genotyped donors of the cohort, an average of about 240,000 unique TCR beta nucleotide sequences were sequenced per donor, 15% to 20% of them non-productive. About five DR-DQ haplotypes were treated as single units for association and clustering because of strong linkage in the cohort. Using immunosequencing, the study profiled T cell repertoires from fewer than 700 subjects and related those repertoires to cytomegalovirus serostatus. In the later analysis, no new phenotypic data were used to find candidate immune exposures; instead, reliance was placed on TCR beta sequences and their occurrence across donors. Of the roughly 400 genotyped donors, 65% to 90% fell in the genetic ancestry cluster associated with self-reported Caucasian donors. To decide whether each TCR beta V gene segment behaved as functional or pseudogenic, an earlier analysis of some 580 of the donors relied on high-throughput TCR beta sequencing. Donor age, sex, ethnicity and CMV serostatus were compiled alongside the repertoire data. An early release covering about 600 HLA-typed donors comprised approximately 300 gigabases of sequencing data and 85 million or so unique TCR sequences. HLA typing included class I and class II loci at four-digit resolution. Every discovery cohort repertoire had been produced on one sequencing platform. A later analysis re-examined previously published TCR beta repertoires from about 670 donors and added high-resolution HLA genotyping to investigate patterns of TCR occurrence. Paper-wide results and their limitations: At a false discovery rate of 0.05, a later analysis linked 15,000 to 20,000 TCR beta sequences to specific HLA alleles. Some IMGT-functional V segments, including TRBV6-2 and TRBV6-3, could not be distinguished by the 87-base-pair reads and were therefore excluded. Sequencing depth was assumed to be roughly uniform across donors in the presence/absence analyses, though that assumption may not hold. CMV serostatus was the only immune exposure information available for the cohort. A total of 150 to 200 TCR beta chains were listed by the study as associated with cytomegalovirus. It was suggested by the authors that the approach could potentially be generalized to other disease states and immunological phenotypes. While some public TCRs were present in many individuals, most TCR sequences turned up only very rarely across donors. In an earlier analysis of approximately 590 of the donors, most TCR beta V segments appeared in productive rearrangements about 87% or about 30% of the time, broadly matching IMGT annotations. The cohort was sequenced for TCR beta chains only, and without alpha or paired-chain data the features that could be detected were limited. In vitro tests confirmed that a few of the cytomegalovirus-associated TCR beta chains recognize cytomegalovirus antigens. HLA typing was unavailable for some donors at each locus, so association tests used only the typed subset. In a later analysis, most CMV-associated TCR beta chains were found to appear HLA-restricted, with HLA associations seemingly driven largely by CMV exposure. In both the original and validation cohorts, the classifier was reported to diagnose cytomegalovirus status with high specificity and sensitivity. In a later analysis, the rate of TCR association differed among HLA loci, with DRB1 alleles having the most associated TCRs and HLA-C alleles having the fewest. Strong co-occurrence of HLA alleles, especially DR and DQ, made assigning TCR associations to individual alleles difficult. A further reported finding was that TCR beta sequences accurately predicted the HLA-A and HLA-B alleles for most subjects in the first cohort. In a later genetic analysis, fewer N-insertions in productive TCRs were reported among donors in an Asian-associated ancestry cluster than the roughly 640-donor mean. In a later analysis, HLA-associated TCR beta chains were found to be more clonally expanded and to have lower generation probabilities than equally common non-associated chains. V-gene and J-gene trimming of TCR beta chains was associated with a missense DCLRE1C variant in a later genetic analysis, and the association was replicated in an independent cohort. Linkage disequilibrium might explain the correlated functional status among segregating V segments, but an unknown experimental factor could not be ruled out. According to a later analysis, parvovirus B19, influenza, CMV and Epstein-Barr virus appeared linked to several top co-occurrence clusters. The earlier analysis of 450 to 700 of the donors excluded fewer than 20 rarely observed V segments, including chromosome 9 orphons, because counts were too low. A cluster of highly shared sequence variants was judged likely to represent a technical artifact of the sequencing pipeline.

The cohort consisted of 600 to 700 healthy bone marrow donors. All cohort members were sampled while nominally healthy, although unrecorded immune exposures were likely present. The donor tested CMV seronegative and was one of the 352 seronegative cohort members. Every donor gave a peripheral blood sample, and the peripheral blood mononuclear cells from that sample were used for TCR beta sequencing. Genomic DNA was extracted from the blood cell samples with the Qiagen DNeasy Blood Extraction Kit. The library relied on the immunoSEQ multiplex PCR assay. A mixture of 60 forward primers for TCR Vbeta segments and 13 reverse primers for TCR Jbeta segments was used in the multiplex PCR. The CDR3 region of rearranged TCR beta genes was amplified from genomic DNA by a multiplex PCR assay. The amplified TCR beta libraries were sequenced on the Illumina HiSeq System as 87-base-pair reads. Per the original workflow: Across the 670 or so repertoires, a later analysis counted 60 million to 90 million unique TCR beta chains, around 11 million of which were shared by at least two donors. To remove PCR and sequencing errors, raw reads were error-corrected and collapsed into unique sequences using a nearest-neighbor algorithm that merged closely related sequences. CDR3 sequences were aligned to IMGT reference sequences to assign V, D and J gene segments. Each retained sequence needed at least a six-nucleotide match to both a V gene segment and a J gene segment. A rearrangement counted as productive if the CDR3 had no stop codons and remained in frame with V and J, and every other rearrangement counted as non-productive. CDR3 was defined according to IMGT convention as the region running from the second conserved V-encoded cysteine to the conserved J-encoded phenylalanine. Sequences without an unambiguous match to a single V gene segment were excluded from the earlier analysis of several hundred of the donors. In an earlier analysis of 587 of the donors, a V segment was called functional when productive rearrangements were above 56.7%, and segregating when the standard deviation between donors exceeded 5%. A statistical classification framework was built to diagnose cytomegalovirus status from the catalog of TCR beta chain sequences. V and J gene assignment, in a later analysis, came from comparing TCR nucleotide sequences with IMGT/GENE-DB human TR gene sequences. In a later analysis, CDR3 sequences and most-parsimonious VDJ recombination scenarios were assigned using the TCRdist pipeline. In a later analysis, each TCR beta chain was defined by its CDR3 amino acid sequence together with its V-gene family, and reads without a unique V-gene family were excluded. As a way to deal with suspected cross-contamination and a sequencing artifact, a later analysis dropped 592 nucleotide sequences that were highly shared and had low generation probability. In a later analysis, a clonal expansion index was calculated for each public chain from normalized within-repertoire ranks of inferred template counts. In a later analysis, generation probabilities were computed with a VDJ recombination model fitted to out-of-frame rearrangements, and the resulting probabilities were checked against IGoR. In a later analysis, TCR-TCR, TCR-HLA and TCR-CMV co-occurrence was scored with hypergeometric tests, and a repertoire-size bias correction was applied to TCR pairs. False discovery rates were estimated in a later analysis by permuting HLA or CMV assignments 20 times. In a later analysis, co-occurring TCRs were grouped with DBSCAN, and TCRdist sequence similarity was added when clustering was performed within HLA-allele-positive subsets. Repertoires with fewer than 30,000 or more than 120,000 public chains, plus five repertoires with anomalous nucleotide sharing, were excluded from co-occurrence clustering. Held by TCRdb, this immuneACCESS table contains in-frame sequences only and omits some clones. Under half of the omission traces to an unresolved V gene where checked; the cause of the rest is unknown. V and J calls and clone size are copied from that table; D and trimming were computed from the DNA. For this sample the table gives 95,000 to 150,000 clones, of which 75% to 80% were detected only once. The top ten constitute roughly 3.5% of the sample.

Here the chain combines TRBV19 and TRBJ2-7; no confident D gene assignment can be made. The sample consisted of PBMCs. This TCR came from a man in his forties in good health and CMV-seronegative. The DNA reads TGTGCCAGTAGTATGGGCAGCAGCTCCTACGAGCAGTACTTC. Its amino acids are CASSMGSSSYEQYF.